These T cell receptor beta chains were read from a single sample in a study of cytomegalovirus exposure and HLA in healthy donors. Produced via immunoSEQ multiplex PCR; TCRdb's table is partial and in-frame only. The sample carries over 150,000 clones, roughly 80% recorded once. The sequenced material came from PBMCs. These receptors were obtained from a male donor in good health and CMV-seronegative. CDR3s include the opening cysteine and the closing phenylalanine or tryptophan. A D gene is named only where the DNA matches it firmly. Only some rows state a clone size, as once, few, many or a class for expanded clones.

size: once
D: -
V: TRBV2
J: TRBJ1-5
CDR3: CASSASIDQPQHF
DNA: TGTGCCAGCAGTGCTAGTATCGATCAGCCCCAGCATTTT

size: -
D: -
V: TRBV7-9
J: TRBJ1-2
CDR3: CASSAEGRALYGYTF
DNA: TGTGCCAGCAGCGCCGAGGGAAGGGCTCTCTATGGCTACACCTTC

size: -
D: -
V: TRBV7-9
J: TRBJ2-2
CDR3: CASSFGVDSQNTGELFF
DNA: TGTGCCAGCAGCTTTGGAGTCGACTCCCAAAACACCGGGGAGCTGTTTTTT

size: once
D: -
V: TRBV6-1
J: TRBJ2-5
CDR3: CASTLETQYF
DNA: TGTGCCAGCACATTGGAGACCCAGTACTTC

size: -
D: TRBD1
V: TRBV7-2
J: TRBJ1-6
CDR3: CASSSGTDNSPLHF
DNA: TGTGCCAGCAGCTCCGGGACAGATAATTCACCCCTCCACTTT

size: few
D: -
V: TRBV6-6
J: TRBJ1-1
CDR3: CASTPRGTEAFF
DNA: TGTGCCAGCACCCCTAGGGGGACTGAAGCTTTCTTT

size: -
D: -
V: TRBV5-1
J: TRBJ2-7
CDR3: CASSSSAVSGAYEQYF
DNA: TGCGCCAGCAGCTCGAGTGCAGTGTCTGGGGCCTACGAGCAGTACTTC

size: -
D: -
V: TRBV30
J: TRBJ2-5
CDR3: CAWAPGHGETQYF
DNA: TGTGCCTGGGCGCCGGGACACGGAGAGACCCAGTACTTC

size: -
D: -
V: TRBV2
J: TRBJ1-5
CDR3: CASSGTGRGQPQHF
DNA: TGTGCCAGCAGTGGTACAGGGAGGGGACAGCCCCAGCATTTT

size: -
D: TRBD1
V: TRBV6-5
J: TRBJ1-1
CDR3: CASSADRLGEAFF
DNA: TGTGCCAGCAGTGCGGACAGGCTGGGTGAAGCTTTCTTT

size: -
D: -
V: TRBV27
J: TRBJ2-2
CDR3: CASSPSGVGNTGELFF
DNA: TGTGCCAGCAGTCCCTCGGGGGTGGGGAACACCGGGGAGCTGTTTTTT

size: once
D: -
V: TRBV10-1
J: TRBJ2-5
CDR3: CASNWVRGRVDQETQYF
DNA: TGCGCCAGCAATTGGGTCCGGGGTCGGGTCGATCAAGAGACCCAGTACTTC

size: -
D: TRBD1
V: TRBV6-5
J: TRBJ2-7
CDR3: CASSYSDRGTDEQYF
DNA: TGTGCCAGCAGTTACTCGGACAGGGGAACTGACGAGCAGTACTTC

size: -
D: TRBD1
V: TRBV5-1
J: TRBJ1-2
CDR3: CASSLYLQGADGYTF
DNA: TGCGCCAGCAGCTTGTATTTGCAGGGGGCAGATGGCTACACCTTC

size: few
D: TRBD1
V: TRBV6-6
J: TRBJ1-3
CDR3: CASSYPGQGGNTIYF
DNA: TGTGCCAGCAGTTACCCGGGACAGGGCGGAAACACCATATATTTT

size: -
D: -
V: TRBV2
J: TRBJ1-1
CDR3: CASSDEVNTEAFF
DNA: TGTGCCAGCAGTGACGAGGTGAACACTGAAGCTTTCTTT

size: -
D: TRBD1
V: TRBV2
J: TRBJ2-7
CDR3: CATLRTGEQYF
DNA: TGTGCCACTCTACGGACAGGCGAGCAGTACTTC

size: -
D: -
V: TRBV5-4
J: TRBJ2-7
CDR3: CASSRGQSSYEQYF
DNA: TGTGCCAGCAGCAGAGGACAGAGCTCCTACGAGCAGTACTTC

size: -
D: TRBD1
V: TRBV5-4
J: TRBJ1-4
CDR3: CASSFWGQGNNEKLFF
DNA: TGTGCCAGCAGCTTTTGGGGACAGGGGAATAATGAAAAACTGTTTTTT

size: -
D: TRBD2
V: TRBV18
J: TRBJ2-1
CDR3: CASSPGRTSGGYNEQFF
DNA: TGTGCCAGCTCACCCGGGAGGACTAGCGGGGGGTACAATGAGCAGTTCTTC

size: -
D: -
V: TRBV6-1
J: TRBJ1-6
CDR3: CASRSTGNYNSPLHF
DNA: TGTGCCAGCAGGAGCACAGGGAACTATAATTCACCCCTCCACTTT

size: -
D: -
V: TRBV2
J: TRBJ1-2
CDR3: CASNPDEAGGYTF
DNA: TGTGCCAGCAACCCGGACGAGGCGGGCGGCTACACCTTC

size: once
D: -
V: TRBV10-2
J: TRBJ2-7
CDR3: CASSPQGFHEQYF
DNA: TGCGCCAGCAGTCCACAGGGTTTCCACGAGCAGTACTTC

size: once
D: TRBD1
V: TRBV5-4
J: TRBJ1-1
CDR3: CALSRTGGWNTEAFF
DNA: TGTGCCCTTAGCCGGACAGGGGGGTGGAACACTGAAGCTTTCTTT

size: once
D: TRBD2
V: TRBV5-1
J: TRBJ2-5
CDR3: CASSLLQRGGETQYF
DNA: TGCGCCAGCAGCTTGCTACAGCGGGGGGGGGAGACCCAGTACTTC

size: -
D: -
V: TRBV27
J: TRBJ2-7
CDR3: CASSFSGRNSYEQYF
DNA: TGTGCCAGCAGTTTCTCGGGGAGGAATTCCTACGAGCAGTACTTC

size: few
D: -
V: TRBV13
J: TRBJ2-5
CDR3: CASSTRRDSLQETQYF
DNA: TGTGCCAGCAGCACCCGACGTGACTCCCTTCAAGAGACCCAGTACTTC

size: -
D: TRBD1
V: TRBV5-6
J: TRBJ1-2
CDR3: CASSLAQGDLNYGYTF
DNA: TGTGCCAGCAGCTTGGCCCAGGGGGACCTTAACTATGGCTACACCTTC

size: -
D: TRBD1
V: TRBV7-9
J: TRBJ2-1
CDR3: CASSQQGSYNEQFF
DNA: TGTGCCAGCAGTCAACAGGGGTCCTACAATGAGCAGTTCTTC

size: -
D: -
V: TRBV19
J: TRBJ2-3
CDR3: CASRNDRSTDTQYF
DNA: TGTGCCAGTAGAAACGACAGGAGCACAGATACGCAGTATTTT

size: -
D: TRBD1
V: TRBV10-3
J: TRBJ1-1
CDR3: CAISPGQMNTEAFF
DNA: TGTGCCATCAGCCCGGGACAGATGAACACTGAAGCTTTCTTT

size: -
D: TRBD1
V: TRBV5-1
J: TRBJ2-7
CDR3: CASSWGAGQGGYEQYF
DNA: TGCGCCAGCAGCTGGGGAGCGGGACAGGGAGGCTACGAGCAGTACTTC

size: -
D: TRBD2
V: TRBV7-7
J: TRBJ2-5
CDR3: CASSPRTSGGETQYF
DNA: TGTGCTAGCAGCCCCAGGACTAGCGGGGGGGAGACCCAGTACTTC

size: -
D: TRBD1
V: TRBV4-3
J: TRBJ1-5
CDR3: CASSLDRGPSQPQHF
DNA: TGCGCCAGCAGCCTTGACAGGGGGCCAAGTCAGCCCCAGCATTTT

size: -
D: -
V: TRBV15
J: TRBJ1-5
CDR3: CATSRDRGSSIAQHF
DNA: TGTGCCACCAGCAGAGATCGAGGGAGTAGTATCGCCCAGCATTTT

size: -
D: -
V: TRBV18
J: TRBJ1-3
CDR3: CASSPLDVGEGNTIYF
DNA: TGTGCCAGCTCCCCACTGGATGTAGGGGAAGGAAACACCATATATTTT

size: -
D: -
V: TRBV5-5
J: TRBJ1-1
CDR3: CASSRQLANTEAFF
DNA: TGTGCCAGCAGCCGACAACTGGCGAACACTGAAGCTTTCTTT

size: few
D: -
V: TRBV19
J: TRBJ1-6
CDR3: CASSAQGVGSPLHF
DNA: TGTGCCAGTAGTGCACAGGGTGTTGGGTCACCCCTCCACTTT

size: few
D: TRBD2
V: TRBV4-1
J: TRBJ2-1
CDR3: CASSKSTSRRSYNEQFF
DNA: TGCGCCAGCAGCAAGTCGACTAGCAGACGCTCCTACAATGAGCAGTTCTTC

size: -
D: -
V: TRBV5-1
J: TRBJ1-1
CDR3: CASSTGMNTEAFF
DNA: TGCGCCAGCAGCACAGGGATGAACACTGAAGCTTTCTTT